What follows are 7 T cell receptor beta chains derived from one specimen sequenced in a study of T-cell memory formation after mild COVID-19. TCRdb recomputed calls from the 5' RACE reads with MiXCR, one row per CDR3 protein. The sample holds some 600,000 distinct CDR3 sequences, around a sixth seen once. The specimen was PBMCs or a T cell subset sorted from them (not recorded which). These receptors all stem from an adult woman who had mild COVID-19 (a few samples of this study predate the infection). Cell type and time point are not known.

The V gene is TRBV3-1, the J gene TRBJ2-7; 7 bases line up with TRBD2. Germline loops: CDR1 LGHDT, CDR2 YNNKEL (reference sequence). This CDR3 spans 15 amino acids. Trimming at V came to 2 bases and at J to 7 bases, leaving 11 bases not matched to a gene. The CDR3 protein is CASSQRGTTGGEQYF. The CDR3, as DNA: TGTGCCAGCAGCCAACGCGGGACTACCGGCGGTGAGCAGTACTTC.

This clonotype has at least ten counts. The V and J genes are TRBV7-8 and TRBJ2-1; the D is unclear. The CDR3 runs to 14 residues. Germline assignment: CDR1 SGHVS and CDR2 FQNEAQ. V was cut by 1 base and J by 6 bases, with 10 bases left in between. The CDR3 region is CASSLDRPVNEQFF. CDR3 DNA: TGTGCCAGCAGCTTAGACAGACCCGTCAATGAGCAGTTCTTC.

This rearrangement joins TRBV5-1 to TRBJ2-5, with TRBD1 identical over 7 bases. J lost 3 bases, V lost 4 bases, and 6 bases had no gene match. CDR1 and CDR2 (germline): SGHRS, YFSETQ. This CDR3 spans 14 amino acids. CDR3 nucleotide sequence: TGCGCCAGCAGCGGACACGGGACAGAAGAGACCCAGTACTTC. Its translation is CASSGHGTEETQYF.

This clonotype turned up a few times. The genes are TRBV6-1 and TRBJ2-7; 7 bases are shared with TRBD1. V dropped 2 bases and J dropped 5; count of bases not matched to a gene: 3. Germline CDR1 and CDR2: MNHNS and SASEGT. The CDR3 runs 13 residues. The CDR3 protein is CASSENRGHEQYF. The CDR3 DNA is TGTGCCAGCAGTGAAAACAGGGGCCACGAGCAGTACTTC.

The V call is TRBV29-1, the J call TRBJ2-2; the D gene is possibly TRBD1 (7 bases). This CDR3 spans 14 amino acids. The germline V gene has CDR1 SQVTM and CDR2 ANQGSEA. V lost 6 bases to trimming and J lost 1 base, with 12 bases between them. In DNA, the CDR3 is TGCAGCGTGGAGGGACAGAGGAACACCGGGGAGCTGTTTTTT. This encodes CSVEGQRNTGELFF.

Only a few counts were recorded for this clonotype. This chain connects TRBV25-1 to TRBJ2-3, with 9 bases identical to TRBD2. The germline V gene has CDR1 MGHDK and CDR2 SYGVNS. J gave up 3 bases and V 5 bases, and 15 bases lay outside the gene matches. CDR3 length equals 18 residues. The CDR3 sequence is CASSPPRGGRAQTDTQYF. DNA of the CDR3: TGTGCCAGCAGTCCACCCCGGGGCGGGAGGGCCCAGACAGATACGCAGTATTTT.

In its sample, this clonotype was seen a few times. V gene TRBV7-9 combines with J gene TRBJ1-1; D is possibly TRBD1 (5 bases). CDR1 is SEHNR and CDR2 is FQNEAQ in the germline V gene (reference sequence). V was clipped by 7 bases and J by 4 bases, with 16 bases between them. CDR3 length equals 14 residues. The CDR3 sequence: CASTLEGDGTEAFF. The CDR3, as DNA: TGTGCCAGCACTTTAGAAGGGGACGGCACTGAAGCTTTCTTT.